These 17 T cell receptor beta chains were all obtained from the same sample, sequenced in a study of cytomegalovirus exposure and HLA in healthy donors. Primers: 60 Vbeta forward and 13 Jbeta reverse. Sequencing was performed with immunoSEQ multiplex PCR; in TCRdb, only in-frame clones are kept and a portion is missing. The sample lists around 150,000 clones, 68% occurring once. The material sequenced was PBMCs. The receptors originated from a woman between 18 and 29 years old in good health and CMV-seropositive.

The chain uses TRBV29-1 and TRBJ2-5, with 7 bases fitting TRBD1. Germline V gene data show CDR1 as SQVTM and CDR2 as ANQGSEA. The CDR3 runs 13 residues. The junction had 10 bases not matched to a gene; V was cut back by 6 bases and J by 6 bases. CDR3 bases: TGCAGCGTCGGCCGGGACAGTGGACAGACCCAGTACTTC. Translation gives CSVGRDSGQTQYF.

The chain carries TRBV28 and TRBJ1-2, with D perhaps matching TRBD1 (5 bases). Trimming removed 3 bases from V and 8 bases from J, with 25 bases in between. Germline V gives CDR1 MDHEN, CDR2 SYDVKM. There are 17 residues in the CDR3. The CDR3 here is CASSFDVSAGRLLGYTF. The CDR3 DNA reads TGTGCCAGCAGTTTTGATGTGAGTGCAGGGAGGTTGCTCGGCTACACCTTC.

The V call is TRBV30, the J call TRBJ1-3, with D possibly being TRBD1 (5 bases). CDR3 length equals 15 residues. Per germline, CDR1 GTSNPN and CDR2 SVGIG (reference sequence). Trimming took off 4 bases at V and 0 bases at J, with 13 bases between the two ends. CDR3 region: CAWTTDSFSGNTIYF. In DNA form, the CDR3 reads TGTGCCTGGACTACTGACAGTTTCTCTGGAAACACCATATATTTT. Using reference TRBV30 and TRBJ1-3 for the parts outside the CDR3, the full variable domain is SQTIHQWPATLVQPVGSPLSLECTVEGTSNPNLYWYRQAAGRGLQLLFYSVGIGQISSEVPQNLSASRPQDRQFILSSKKLLLSDSGFYLCAWTTDSFSGNTIYFGEGSWLTVV.

The J gene is TRBJ2-7, the V gene TRBV27, with D perhaps TRBD1 (5 bases). This CDR3 region has 14 residues. With 7 bases removed from V and 3 bases from J, the gap between germline ends came to 16 bases. CDR1 and CDR2 from the germline V gene are MNHEY and SMNVEV (reference sequence). This CDR3 reads CASTKWAGNYEQYF. CDR3 coding DNA: TGTGCCAGCACCAAATGGGCAGGGAACTACGAGCAGTACTTC.

This chain links TRBV27 with TRBJ2-5; 8 bases fit TRBD2. Germline CDR1 and CDR2: MNHEY and SMNVEV (reference sequence). Losses at the gene ends were 5 bases for V and 5 bases for J; bases not matched to a gene: 4. The CDR3 extends over 13 amino acids. This chain's CDR3 is CASSSGSWETQYF. CDR3 nucleotide sequence: TGTGCCAGCAGTAGCGGGAGTTGGGAGACCCAGTACTTC.

This clone was observed a single time. This chain links TRBV7-2 with TRBJ2-1; 10 bases line up with TRBD2. The CDR3 has 15 amino acids. CDR1 and CDR2 (germline): SGHTA, FQGNSA. J gave up 4 bases and V 5 bases, and 5 bases lay outside the gene matches. The CDR3 sequence is CASSGGTSAYNEQFF. CDR3 nucleotides: TGTGCCAGCAGCGGCGGGACTAGCGCATACAATGAGCAGTTCTTC. Combining the CDR3 with reference TRBV7-2 and TRBJ2-1 gives the whole variable domain GAGVSQSPSNKVTEKGKDVELRCDPISGHTALYWYRQSLGQGLEFLIYFQGNSAPDKSGLPSDRFSAERTGGSVSTLTIQRTQQEDSAVYLCASSGGTSAYNEQFFGPGTRLTVL.

The chain couples TRBV4-2 to TRBJ2-1; D not certain. CDR1 is LGHNA, CDR2 YNFKEQ, per germline. There are 14 residues in the CDR3. The germline V and J ends were trimmed by 2 bases and 5 bases, with 10 bases remaining between them. The chain's CDR3 is CASSQYRLDNEQFF. The DNA for the CDR3 is TGTGCCAGCAGCCAATATCGTCTAGACAATGAGCAGTTCTTC.

This clone has just one count. V usage is TRBV4-2 and J usage is TRBJ2-4; the match to TRBD2 covers 7 bases. CDR3 size: 17 residues. Losses at the gene ends were 0 bases for V and 0 bases for J; bases not matched to a gene: 5. The V gene's germline CDR1 is LGHNA and CDR2 YNFKEQ. The CDR3 loop is CASSQEASGLAKNIQYF. The CDR3 bases are TGTGCCAGCAGCCAAGAAGCTAGCGGTCTAGCCAAAAACATTCAGTACTTC.

This sequence joins TRBV6-6 and TRBJ2-7; 11 bases match TRBD2. V dropped 8 bases and J dropped 7; count of bases not matched to a gene: 10. Germline V lookup: CDR1 MNHNY, CDR2 SVGAGI (reference sequence). The CDR3 is 14 amino acids. The CDR3 sequence: CASGWGTSGGEQYF. Here the CDR3 DNA reads TGTGCCAGCGGTTGGGGGACTAGCGGAGGAGAGCAGTACTTC.

The rearrangement links TRBV28 to TRBJ1-2; D is unresolved. Between the trimmed V and J ends, which lost 9 bases and 5 bases, there was a span of 13 bases. There are 12 residues in the CDR3. The germline CDR1 and CDR2 sequences are MDHEN and SYDVKM. In nucleotides, the CDR3 is TGTGCCAGTCAGTTGCCGGGGTATGGCTACACCTTC. This gives the protein CASQLPGYGYTF.

This clone has more than one count but fewer than ten. The CDR3 sequence: CASSPLVSVDEQYF. The CDR3 nucleotides are TGTGCCAGCTCTCCGCTCGTGTCGGTAGACGAGCAGTACTTC. V gene TRBV7-9 combines with J gene TRBJ2-7; no reliable D call. Germline lookup yields CDR1 SEHNR and CDR2 FQNEAQ (reference sequence). The CDR3 loop spans 14 amino acids. Trimming took 8 bases from V and 5 from J, leaving 19 bases between them. The full variable domain, with the rest looked up from reference TRBV7-9 and TRBJ2-7, is DTGVSQNPRHKITKRGQNVTFRCDPISEHNRLYWYRQTLGQGPEFLTYFQNEAQLEKSRLLSDRFSAERPKGSFSTLEIQRTEQGDSAMYLCASSPLVSVDEQYFGPGTRLTVT.

The J gene is TRBJ2-5, the V gene TRBV6-5; D is unresolved. CDR3 size: 13 residues. The V gene lost 9 bases and the J gene lost 4 bases, with 15 bases spanning the gap. CDR1 is MNHEY and CDR2 is SVGAGI in the germline V gene. The CDR3 region is CASQPTRRETQYF. In nucleotides, the CDR3 is TGTGCCAGTCAGCCGACGAGGCGAGAGACCCAGTACTTC.

The V call is TRBV29-1, the J call TRBJ2-7; possible D gene TRBD2, 6 bases. Trimming shortened V by 7 bases and J by 6 bases, and 16 bases separated the two germline ends. The CDR3 sequence is 12 residues long. The germline V gene encodes CDR1 SQVTM and CDR2 ANQGSEA. The CDR3 nucleotides are TGCAGCGCCCGGGACTTAGGTTTCGAGCAGTACTTC. Protein: CSARDLGFEQYF.

This clone has just a few counts. The chain is built from TRBV7-2 and TRBJ2-7; unclear D gene. CDR3 length: 12 residues. Per germline, CDR1 SGHTA and CDR2 FQGNSA. V lost 1 base and J lost 10, with 11 bases in between. DNA for the CDR3: TGTGCCAGCAGCTTAGGTTACGGTTTACAGTACTTC. Protein product: CASSLGYGLQYF.

The chain is built from TRBV29-1 and TRBJ2-7; weak D call: TRBD2 (5 bases). The CDR3 contains 15 residues. V was clipped by 6 bases and J by 4 bases, with 22 bases between them. CDR1 and CDR2 (germline): SQVTM, ANQGSEA. The CDR3 DNA sequence: TGCAGCGTCGAGGCTCCGGTCTTTACGGGGTACGAGCAGTACTTC. This gives the protein CSVEAPVFTGYEQYF.

The CDR3 DNA reads as TGTGCCAGCAGTAACGGACAGGGGGACGAAAAACTGTTTTTT. Its protein product is CASSNGQGDEKLFF. The V call is TRBV6-5, the J call TRBJ1-4; 10 positions match TRBD1. The CDR3 runs 14 residues. Germline V lookup: CDR1 MNHEY, CDR2 SVGAGI. The junction had 5 bases not matched to a gene; V was cut back by 5 bases and J by 8 bases.

The gene calls are TRBV5-1 and TRBJ2-1; D may be TRBD1 (6 bases). V dropped 5 bases and J dropped 6 bases, with 24 bases sitting between them. Germline values: CDR1 SGHRS, CDR2 YFSETQ. The CDR3 length is 17 residues. For the CDR3, the DNA is TGCGCCAGCAGTGATCTTCCGGGGACACGCACGGGCAATGAGCAGTTCTTC. It codes for CASSDLPGTRTGNEQFF.